The next 3 T cell receptor beta chains were all read from a single sample in a study of T cells in Graves' hyperthyroidism and ophthalmopathy (dated by TCRdb to about 2019). Receptor amplification or capture employed multiplex PCR. The data were produced on an Illumina HiSeq 2000. Amplification of TCR beta CDR3 regions was carried out from RNA transcripts. The first round of RT-PCR for the TCR CDR3 was performed with the HTBI primer set and the Qiagen OneStep RT-PCR kit. TCRdb handled the public reads itself, with Q25 trimming in fastp and clone calling in MiXCR, and kept productive beta chains. One record per CDR3 amino acid sequence lists the most common genes and DNA. Counted in this sample were approximately 530,000 distinct CDR3 sequences; roughly a sixth of them appeared once. Around a sixth of the sample is taken by the ten largest. The specimen sequenced was blood. These TCRs come from a woman aged 18-29 years with Graves' hyperthyroidism.

This rearrangement joins TRBV20-1 to TRBJ2-1; D gene uncertain. The CDR3 loop spans 14 amino acids. V was cut by 0 bases and J by 5 bases, with 11 bases left in between. The germline V gene encodes CDR1 DFQATT and CDR2 SNEGSKA (reference sequence). This chain's CDR3 is CSARDHWVHNEQFF. In nucleotides, the CDR3 is TGCAGTGCTAGAGACCATTGGGTTCACAATGAGCAGTTCTTC.

This clonotype appeared many times. The chain has TRBV20-1 and TRBJ2-1, with 11 bases that match TRBD2. The J segment lost 4 bases and the V segment lost 6 bases, leaving 5 bases of the junction unmatched. The CDR3 has 14 residues. Per germline, CDR1 DFQATT and CDR2 SNEGSKA (reference sequence). Written as DNA, the CDR3 is TGCAGTGCCAGGGGACTAGCGGAATACAATGAGCAGTTCTTC. It is translated as CSARGLAEYNEQFF.

The J gene is TRBJ1-4, the V gene TRBV12-3 or TRBV12-4, with D tentatively TRBD1 (6 bases). V lost 5 bases and J lost 3, with 19 bases in between. The CDR3 contains 17 residues. CDR3 DNA: TGTGCCAGCAGTACCACAGGGTACCCCCTTCCTAATGAAAAACTGTTTTTT. This encodes CASSTTGYPLPNEKLFF.